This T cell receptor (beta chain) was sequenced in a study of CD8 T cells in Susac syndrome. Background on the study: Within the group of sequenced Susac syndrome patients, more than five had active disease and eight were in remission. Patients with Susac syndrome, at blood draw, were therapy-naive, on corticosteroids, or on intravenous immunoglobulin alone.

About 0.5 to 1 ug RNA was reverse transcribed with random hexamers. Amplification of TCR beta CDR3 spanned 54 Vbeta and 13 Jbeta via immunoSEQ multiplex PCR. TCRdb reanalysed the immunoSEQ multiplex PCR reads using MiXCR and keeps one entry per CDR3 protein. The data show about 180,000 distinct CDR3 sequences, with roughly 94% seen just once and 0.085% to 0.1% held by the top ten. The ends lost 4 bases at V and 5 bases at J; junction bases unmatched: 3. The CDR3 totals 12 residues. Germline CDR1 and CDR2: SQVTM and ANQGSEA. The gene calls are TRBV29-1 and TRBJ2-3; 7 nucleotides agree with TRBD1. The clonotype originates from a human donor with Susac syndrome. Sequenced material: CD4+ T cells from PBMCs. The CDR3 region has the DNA TGCAGCGTTGGACAGGGAGAAGATACGCAGTATTTT. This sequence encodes CSVGQGEDTQYF.